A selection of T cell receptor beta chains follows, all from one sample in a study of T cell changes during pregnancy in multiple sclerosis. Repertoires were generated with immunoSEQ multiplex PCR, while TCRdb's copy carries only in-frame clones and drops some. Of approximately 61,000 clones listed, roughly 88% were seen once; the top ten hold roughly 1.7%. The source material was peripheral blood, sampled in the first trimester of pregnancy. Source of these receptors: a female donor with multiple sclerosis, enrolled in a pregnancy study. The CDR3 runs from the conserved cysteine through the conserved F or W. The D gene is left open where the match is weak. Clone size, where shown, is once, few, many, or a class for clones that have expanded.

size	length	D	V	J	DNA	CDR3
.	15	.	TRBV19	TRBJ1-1	TGTGCCAGTACCTCCCCCAACAGGGTGAACACTGAAGCTTTCTTT	CASTSPNRVNTEAFF
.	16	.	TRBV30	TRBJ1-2	TGTGCCTGGAGTCCCAGGATTTGGTTAGCTAACTATGGCTACACCTTC	CAWSPRIWLANYGYTF
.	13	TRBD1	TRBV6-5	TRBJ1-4	TGTGCCAGCAGTTACACGACAGGGGAAAAACTGTTTTTT	CASSYTTGEKLFF
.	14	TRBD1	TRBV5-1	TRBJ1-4	TGCGCCAGCAGCTTGGGACAGGGAGGAGAAAAACTGTTTTTT	CASSLGQGGEKLFF
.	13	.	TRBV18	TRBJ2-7	TGTGCCAGCTCACCAACCAGCGTATACGAGCAGTACTTC	CASSPTSVYEQYF
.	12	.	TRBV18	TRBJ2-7	TGTGCCAGCTCACCCTCCCACAGCGAGCAGTACTTC	CASSPSHSEQYF
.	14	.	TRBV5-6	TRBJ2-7	TGTGCCAGCAAATCTGTGATGGCCCTCTACGAGCAGTACTTC	CASKSVMALYEQYF
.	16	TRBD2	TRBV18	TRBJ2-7	TGTGCCAGCTCATCGACCGGACTAGCGGGAGGTGGCGAGCAGTACTTC	CASSSTGLAGGGEQYF
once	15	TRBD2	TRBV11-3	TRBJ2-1	TGTGCCAGCAGCCCTATAGCGGGAGGGACAAATGAGCAGTTCTTC	CASSPIAGGTNEQFF
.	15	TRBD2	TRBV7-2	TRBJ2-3	TGTGCCAGCAGCTTCGTAGCGGGAGTAGGGGATACGCAGTATTTT	CASSFVAGVGDTQYF
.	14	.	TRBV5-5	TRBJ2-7	TGTGCCAGCAGCTTGACAGGAGACTCCTACGAGCAGTACTTC	CASSLTGDSYEQYF
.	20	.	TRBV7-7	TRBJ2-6	TGTGCCAGCAGCCGTTACCCCCGGACAGACGGTATCTCTGGGGCCAACGTCCTGACTTTC	CASSRYPRTDGISGANVLTF
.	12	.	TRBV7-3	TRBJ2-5	TGTGCCAGCAGCTCCGGGGGAGAGACCCAGTACTTC	CASSSGGETQYF
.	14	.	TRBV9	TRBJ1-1	TGTGCCAGCAGCGTAGCCGCCGCGAGCACTGAAGCTTTCTTT	CASSVAAASTEAFF
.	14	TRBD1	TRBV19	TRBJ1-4	TGTGCCAGTAGTATTGTTTGGACAGGTGAAAAACTGTTTTTT	CASSIVWTGEKLFF
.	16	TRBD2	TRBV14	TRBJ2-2	TGTGCCAGCAGCCCTTCGGGACTAGCGGGCACCGGGGAGCTGTTTTTT	CASSPSGLAGTGELFF
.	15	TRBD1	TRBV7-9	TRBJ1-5	TGTGCCAGCAGCTTAGGGGACAGGGAAGAACAGCCCCAGCATTTT	CASSLGDREEQPQHF
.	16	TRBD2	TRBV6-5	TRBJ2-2	TGTGCCAGCAGTTCCAAAGCGGGAGGATACACCGGGGAGCTGTTTTTT	CASSSKAGGYTGELFF
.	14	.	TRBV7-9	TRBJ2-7	TGTGCCAGCAGCCCGGACAGTTCCTGGACCGAGCAGTACTTC	CASSPDSSWTEQYF
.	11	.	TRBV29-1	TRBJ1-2	TGCAGCGTTGCTTCCGGCTATGGCTACACCTTC	CSVASGYGYTF
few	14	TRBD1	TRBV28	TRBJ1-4	TGTGCCAGCAGTATCAGGGGGCTGGGTGAAAAACTGTTTTTT	CASSIRGLGEKLFF
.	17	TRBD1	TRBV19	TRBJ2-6	TGTGCCAGTACCCGGGACAGGGTGTTAACTGGGGCCAACGTCCTGACTTTC	CASTRDRVLTGANVLTF
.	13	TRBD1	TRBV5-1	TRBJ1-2	TGCGCCAGCAGCCCGGGACAGGATAGTGGCTACACCTTC	CASSPGQDSGYTF
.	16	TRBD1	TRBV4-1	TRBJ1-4	TGCGCCAGCAGCCCAGGGAGGACAGGGGGCCGTGAAAAACTGTTTTTT	CASSPGRTGGREKLFF
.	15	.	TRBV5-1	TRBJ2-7	TGCGCCAGCAGCCCAAATTCGGCTAGCTCCTACGAGCAGTACTTC	CASSPNSASSYEQYF
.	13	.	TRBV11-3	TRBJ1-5	TGTGCCAGCAGCCGGACTTTTTATCAGCCCCAGCATTTT	CASSRTFYQPQHF
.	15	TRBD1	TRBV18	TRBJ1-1	TGTGCCAGCTCACCACCGGGACAGGGGGCCCCTGAAGCTTTCTTT	CASSPPGQGAPEAFF
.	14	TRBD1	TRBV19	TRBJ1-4	TGTGCCAGTAGTATGGGGACAGCCCCTGAAAAACTGTTTTTT	CASSMGTAPEKLFF
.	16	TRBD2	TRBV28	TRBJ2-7	TGTGCCAGCAAGGGACTAGCGGGAGAAGACAGCTACGAGCAGTACTTC	CASKGLAGEDSYEQYF
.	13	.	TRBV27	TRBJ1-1	TGTGCCAGCAGCAGGGATGGGAACACTGAAGCTTTCTTT	CASSRDGNTEAFF
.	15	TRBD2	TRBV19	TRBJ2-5	TGTGCCAGTATGAGGAGCGGGAGGGCTCAAGAGACCCAGTACTTC	CASMRSGRAQETQYF
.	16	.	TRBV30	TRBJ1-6	TGTGCCTGTCACCAACTGAGAAGCTCCTATAATTCACCCCTCCACTTT	CACHQLRSSYNSPLHF
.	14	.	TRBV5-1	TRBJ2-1	TGCGCCAGCAGCATCTATCTAGCGAACGATGAGCAGTTCTTC	CASSIYLANDEQFF
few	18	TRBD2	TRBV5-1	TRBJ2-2	TGCGCCAGCAGCTTGGAATTAGCGGGAGGTGCGAACACCGGGGAGCTGTTTTTT	CASSLELAGGANTGELFF
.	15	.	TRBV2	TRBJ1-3	TGTGCCAGCAGCCTAGGACTGAGTTATGGAAACACCATATATTTT	CASSLGLSYGNTIYF
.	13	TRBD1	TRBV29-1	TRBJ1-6	TGCAGCGCCAGGACAGGGATGGGCTCACCCCTCCACTTT	CSARTGMGSPLHF
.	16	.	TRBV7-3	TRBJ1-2	TGTGCCAGCAGCTTAACGGGCAACAGGGAAAACTATGGCTACACCTTC	CASSLTGNRENYGYTF
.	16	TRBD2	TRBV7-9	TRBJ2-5	TGTGCCAGCAGCTTAATCCCTCTAGCGGGACGAGAGACCCAGTACTTC	CASSLIPLAGRETQYF
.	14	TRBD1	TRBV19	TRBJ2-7	TGTGCCAGTAGTATCGGACAGGGTTGGATGGTGCAGTACTTC	CASSIGQGWMVQYF
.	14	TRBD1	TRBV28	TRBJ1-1	TGTGCCAGCAGTCCCGGACAGGTGAACACTGAAGCTTTCTTT	CASSPGQVNTEAFF
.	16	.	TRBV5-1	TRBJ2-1	TGCGCCAGCAGCTTGACGGCCGGGAGCTCCTACAATGAGCAGTTCTTC	CASSLTAGSSYNEQFF
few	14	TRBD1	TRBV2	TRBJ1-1	TGTGCCAGCAGTGTAACAGGGGGGGACACTGAAGCTTTCTTT	CASSVTGGDTEAFF
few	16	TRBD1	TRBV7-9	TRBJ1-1	TGTGCCAGCAGCTTACTACCGGGACAGGGTGGAACTGAAGCTTTCTTT	CASSLLPGQGGTEAFF
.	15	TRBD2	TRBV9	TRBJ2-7	TGTGCCAGCAGCGTAGGGCGGGAGGCCGCCTACGAGCAGTACTTC	CASSVGREAAYEQYF
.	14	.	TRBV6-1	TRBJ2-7	TGTGCCAGCAGTAGGACCGGGACAACCCACGAGCAGTACTTC	CASSRTGTTHEQYF
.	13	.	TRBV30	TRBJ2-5	TGTGCCTGGAGTAGGACTTCGTGGGAGACCCAGTACTTC	CAWSRTSWETQYF
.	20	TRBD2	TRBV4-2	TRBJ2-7	TGTGCCAGCAGCCAAGATATCCCTCCCGAGGGACTAGCGCCAGCCTACGAGCAGTACTTC	CASSQDIPPEGLAPAYEQYF
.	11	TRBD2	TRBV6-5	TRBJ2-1	TGTGCCAGCAGCCGCGGGAGGGCCGAGTTCTTC	CASSRGRAEFF